These 24 T cell receptor beta chains came from one sample sequenced in a study of T cell changes during pregnancy in multiple sclerosis. Clones were sequenced by immunoSEQ multiplex PCR, and TCRdb holds only the in-frame ones, with some missing. The data show about 44,000 clones, about nine tenths seen once. The input for sequencing was CD4+ T cells from peripheral blood mononuclear cells, taken in the third trimester of pregnancy. Source of these receptors: a female donor with multiple sclerosis, enrolled in a pregnancy study.

The chain links TRBV5-4 to TRBJ2-5; D gene ambiguous. Germline V gene lookup returns CDR1 SGHNT and CDR2 YYREEE (reference sequence). V shed 1 base and J shed 5 bases, with 12 bases lying between them. The CDR3 totals 14 residues. The CDR3 sequence is CASSLYGFRETQYF. For the CDR3, the DNA is TGTGCCAGCAGCTTGTATGGCTTCAGGGAGACCCAGTACTTC.

This sequence joins TRBV11-2 and TRBJ2-7; the match to TRBD2 covers 8 bases. CDR3 length: 14 residues. Losses at the gene ends were 4 bases for V and 3 bases for J; bases not matched to a gene: 5. Germline CDR1 reads SGHAT; CDR2 reads FQNNGV. CDR3 amino acids: CASSSYSGNYEQYF. The CDR3 region has the DNA TGTGCCAGCAGCTCCTATAGCGGGAACTACGAGCAGTACTTC.

The V gene is TRBV7-2, the J gene TRBJ2-7; 8 bases are shared with TRBD1. After removal of 4 bases from V and 10 bases from J, the junction contained 12 bases not matched to a gene. CDR1 and CDR2 (germline): SGHTA, FQGNSA. There are 14 residues in the CDR3. CDR3 loop: CASSYRRGQSEQYF. CDR3 nucleotides: TGTGCCAGCAGCTACCGCAGGGGGCAATCGGAACAGTACTTC.

The chain carries TRBV5-5 and TRBJ1-1; no definite D call. Between the trimmed V and J ends, which lost 0 bases and 7 bases, there was a span of 10 bases. Germline V gene lookup returns CDR1 SGHKS and CDR2 YYEKEE (reference sequence). There are 13 residues in the CDR3. CDR3 loop: CASSLVGGSEAFF. The CDR3 nucleotides read TGTGCCAGCAGCTTGGTAGGCGGCAGTGAAGCTTTCTTT.

This clone was seen only once. V gene TRBV29-1 combines with J gene TRBJ2-1; 9 positions agree with TRBD1. The J segment lost 5 bases and the V segment lost 3 bases, leaving 8 bases of the junction unmatched. In germline, CDR1 is SQVTM, CDR2 ANQGSEA. CDR3 length equals 15 residues. The CDR3: CSVDTGGLRNNEQFF. The CDR3 DNA reads TGCAGCGTTGACACAGGGGGCTTAAGAAACAATGAGCAGTTCTTC.

The CDR3 protein is CASRNLPIGQSNTEAFF. The CDR3 DNA is TGTGCCAGCCGAAACCTACCCATCGGACAGAGTAACACTGAAGCTTTCTTT. The chain is built from TRBV19 and TRBJ1-1; TRBD1 might be the D (6 bases). This CDR3 spans 17 amino acids. Between the trimmed V and J ends, which lost 9 bases and 2 bases, there was a span of 25 bases. Germline CDR1 LNHDA, CDR2 SQIVND (reference sequence).

The CDR3 spells CASSQHYLTSGRGRYNEQFF. The CDR3 bases are TGTGCCAGCAGCCAACACTACTTGACTAGCGGGAGGGGACGGTACAATGAGCAGTTCTTC. The chain joins TRBV14 to TRBJ2-1; TRBD2 aligns across 14 bases. V shed 2 bases and J 4 bases; nucleotides not matched to a gene: 13. The germline V gene has CDR1 SGHDN and CDR2 FVKESK. CDR3 length: 20 residues. Drawing the rest from reference TRBV14 and TRBJ2-1, the complete variable domain is EAGVTQFPSHSVIEKGQTVTLRCDPISGHDNLYWYRRVMGKEIKFLLHFVKESKQDESGMPNNRFLAERTGGTYSTLKVQPAELEDSGVYFCASSQHYLTSGRGRYNEQFFGPGTRLTVL.

J is TRBJ2-7 and V is TRBV5-1; D might be TRBD2 (5 bases). CDR1 is SGHRS, CDR2 YFSETQ, per germline. Trimming stripped 4 bases from V and 4 bases from J, with 12 bases between. CDR3 length equals 13 residues. The CDR3 region has the DNA TGCGCCAGCAGCCTGTCGCCGGGGTACGAGCAGTACTTC. This encodes CASSLSPGYEQYF.

V is TRBV19 and J is TRBJ2-3; the D gene is possibly TRBD2 (6 bases). The V and J ends lost 3 bases and 4 bases respectively, with 14 bases between them. This CDR3 is built from 15 residues. From germline, CDR1 is LNHDA and CDR2 SQIVND (reference sequence). The CDR3 DNA reads TGTGCCAGTAGTATTTTCGGGAGTGGCGCAGATACGCAGTATTTT. Translated: CASSIFGSGADTQYF.

V usage is TRBV14 and J usage is TRBJ2-5, with 16 bases matching TRBD2. The CDR3 covers 19 residues. Germline assignment: CDR1 SGHDN and CDR2 FVKESK. Trimming cost V 5 bases and J 5 bases; bases outside gene matches: 14. The CDR3 bases are TGTGCCAGCAGCTTTTCCGGGACTAGCGGGAGGGTTTTTGCGGAGACCCAGTACTTC. This codes for CASSFSGTSGRVFAETQYF.

The J gene is TRBJ2-1, the V gene TRBV7-2; no clear D gene. CDR1 is SGHTA, CDR2 FQGNSA, per germline. The CDR3 contains 15 residues. V dropped 0 bases and J dropped 1 base, with 7 bases sitting between them. CDR3 in amino acids: CASSLAEASYNEQFF. The CDR3 nucleotides are TGTGCCAGCAGCTTAGCCGAGGCTTCCTACAATGAGCAGTTCTTC.

V and J are TRBV9 and TRBJ2-1; D might be TRBD2 (7 bases). The V gene lost 4 bases and the J gene lost 6 bases, with 17 bases spanning the gap. CDR1 is SGDLS and CDR2 is YYNGEE in the germline V gene. This CDR3 has 15 residues. The CDR3 reads CASSRTRGAFNEQFF. CDR3 coding DNA: TGTGCCAGCAGCCGCACCCGGGGGGCGTTCAATGAGCAGTTCTTC.

The V and J genes are TRBV6-4 and TRBJ2-3, with 14 bases identical to TRBD2. Unmatched junction bases numbered 5, after V lost 6 bases and J lost 0 bases. The CDR3 totals 17 residues. Germline CDR1 reads MRHNA; CDR2 reads SNTAGT. The CDR3 is CASSRGLAGGSTDTQYF. CDR3 in DNA: TGTGCCAGCAGCCGAGGACTAGCGGGAGGAAGCACAGATACGCAGTATTTT.

The chain employs TRBV5-4 and TRBJ2-6; possible D gene TRBD2, 6 bases. This CDR3 has 17 amino acids. The germline V gene has CDR1 SGHNT and CDR2 YYREEE (reference sequence). Trimming removed 2 bases from V and 0 bases from J, with 12 bases in between. The DNA for the CDR3 is TGTGCCAGCAGCTTAGGGCGGGAAAGCTCTGGGGCCAACGTCCTGACTTTC. Translated: CASSLGRESSGANVLTF. Based on the CDR3 plus reference TRBV5-4 and TRBJ2-6, the full variable domain is ETGVTQSPTHLIKTRGQQVTLRCSSQSGHNTVSWYQQALGQGPQFIFQYYREEENGRGNFPPRFSGLQFPNYSSELNVNALELDDSALYLCASSLGRESSGANVLTFGAGSRLTVL.

The rearrangement joins TRBV12-2 to TRBJ1-1; TRBD1 reflects the table's D call only, with no check against the DNA. TRBV12-2 is given as a pseudogene. The CDR3 is made up of 15 amino acids. The CDR3 nucleotides are TGTGCAAGTCGCTTAGTTCGCAGGCTGCCCCAGGTAGCTTTCTTT. Protein: CASRLVRRLPQVAFF.

The chain employs TRBV29-1 and TRBJ2-1; TRBD2 agrees at 12 bases. Germline V gene lookup returns CDR1 SQVTM and CDR2 ANQGSEA. V was clipped by 6 bases and J by 4 bases; unmatched bases: 4. The CDR3 length is 14 residues. The CDR3 spells CSVLTSGGYNEQFF. In DNA, the CDR3 is TGCAGCGTACTGACTAGCGGGGGTTACAATGAGCAGTTCTTC.

Concerning this clone: Other DNA sequences in the same sample also yield this CDR3. This chain links TRBV28 with TRBJ1-5, with 8 bases matching TRBD1. The CDR3 is 13 residues long. V shed 8 bases and J 2 bases; nucleotides not matched to a gene: 2. Germline CDR1 and CDR2: MDHEN and SYDVKM. The CDR3 region is CASLTGGNQPQHF. The CDR3 DNA reads as TGTGCCAGCCTGACAGGGGGCAATCAGCCCCAGCATTTT.

The genes are TRBV5-1 and TRBJ2-4, with 7 bases fitting TRBD2. Germline V gene sequence: CDR1 SGHRS, CDR2 YFSETQ. With V trimmed by 0 bases and J by 6 bases, 9 bases remained unmatched. The CDR3 has 16 amino acids. The CDR3 region is CASSLGWGGLANIQYF. CDR3 sequence (DNA): TGCGCCAGCAGCTTGGGCTGGGGAGGGCTCGCAAACATTCAGTACTTC.

The chain links TRBV10-3 to TRBJ2-7; 11 nucleotides line up with TRBD1. This CDR3 is 17 amino acids long. Germline V gene sequence: CDR1 ENHRY, CDR2 SYGVKD. V lost 6 bases, J lost 2 bases, and 12 bases stayed unmatched. The CDR3 DNA is TGTGCCATCAGGTTAGCTTCCGGGACAGGGGGTGCCTACGAGCAGTACTTC. This sequence encodes CAIRLASGTGGAYEQYF.

The genes are TRBV7-2 and TRBJ2-3; possibly TRBD2 for D (5 bases). This CDR3 contains 15 residues. CDR1 and CDR2 (germline): SGHTA, FQGNSA. The V and J ends lost 1 base and 4 bases respectively, with 12 bases between them. The CDR3 sequence: CASSLDGGRSDTQYF. The CDR3, as DNA: TGTGCCAGCAGCTTAGATGGCGGGCGGTCAGATACGCAGTATTTT.

In the case of this clone: One junction end does not reproduce the germline sequence, and a read error may be involved. The V gene is TRBV7-7, the J gene TRBJ2-2, with 12 bases fitting TRBD2. This CDR3 is 19 amino acids long. Germline CDR1 reads SSHAT; CDR2 reads FNYEAQ (reference sequence). The CDR3 DNA is TGTGCTAGCAGCTTAAGGCTAGCGGGAGGGCCTCGGAACACCGGGGAGCTGTTTTTT. This gives the protein CASSLRLAGGPRNTGELFF.

This chain joins TRBV4-2 and TRBJ1-1, with D hard to call. The germline CDR1 and CDR2 sequences are LGHNA and YNFKEQ. The CDR3 loop spans 14 amino acids. Deletions cut 0 bases from V and 1 base from J, with 6 bases between. The CDR3 sequence is CASSQDRGNTEAFF. In DNA, the CDR3 is TGTGCCAGCAGCCAAGACCGAGGGAACACTGAAGCTTTCTTT.

This CDR3 is CASSLSGTVNSAGNTIYF. The CDR3 DNA follows: TGTGCCAGCTCACTCTCCGGGACAGTGAATTCGGCTGGAAACACCATATATTTT. The chain employs TRBV18 and TRBJ1-3; 7 bases line up with TRBD1. The CDR3 contains 18 residues. The V and J ends lost 4 bases and 2 bases, in that order; junction bases with no gene match: 14. Germline V gives CDR1 KGHSH, CDR2 LQKENI.

CDR3 nucleotides: TGTGCCAGCAGCCCCAACTTGGCGTGGGCGGGAGGTAGCACAGATACGCAGTATTTT. This gives the protein CASSPNLAWAGGSTDTQYF. This chain uses TRBV7-6 with TRBJ2-3; 8 nucleotides agree with TRBD2. After removal of 5 bases from V and 0 bases from J, the junction contained 16 bases not matched to a gene. This CDR3 spans 19 amino acids. Germline CDR1 reads SGHVS; CDR2 reads FNYEAQ.